This TCR beta chain was recorded in a study of cytomegalovirus exposure and HLA in healthy donors. Study details: Counted in an early data release were some 81 million unique TCRs from HLA-typed donors. Out of around 360 genotyped donors, 81% belonged to the Caucasian-associated ancestry cluster.

The germline gives CDR1 LNHNV, CDR2 YYDKDF (reference sequence). V lost 1 base, J lost 0 bases, and 7 bases lay in between. The CDR3 spans 16 residues. Both 60 Vbeta primers and 13 Jbeta primers went into the PCR. Original methodology: As a later analysis found, there were tens of millions of unique TCR beta chains, of which around 9.9 million were shared. Profiling relied on immunoSEQ multiplex PCR, and the TCRdb table lists in-frame clones only, not all of them. V and J calls and clone size are copied from that table; D and trimming were computed from the DNA. Counted here are about 130,000 clones, 60% to 80% occurring once; the ten biggest clones make up approximately 7.2%. Each donor was nominally healthy when sampled (though unrecorded immune exposures were likely).

The chain recombines TRBV15 with TRBJ2-6, with no clear D. This TCR came from a male donor in good health and CMV-seronegative. The material sequenced was PBMCs. The CDR3 region has the DNA TGTGCCACCAGCAGAGGTGTGGCCTCTGGGGCCAACGTCCTGACTTTC. Encoded protein: CATSRGVASGANVLTF.